There are a few counts of the clone carrying this TCR beta chain. Its antigen is unknown. The data are from a study of cytomegalovirus exposure and HLA in healthy donors. In nominal health when sampled, donors likely had unrecorded immune exposures nonetheless. Study-level points and caveats: A likely sequencing artifact accounted for one observed cluster of highly shared sequence variants.

The V segment lost 3 bases and the J segment 7 bases; nucleotides outside the gene matches: 8. This CDR3 is 14 amino acids long. Germline V gene data show CDR1 as SQVTM and CDR2 as ANQGSEA. Use of 60 Vbeta and 13 Jbeta primers characterized the PCR. The assay was immunoSEQ multiplex PCR, and TCRdb's table has in-frame clones only and misses some. The top ten clones hold 12% to 15% of a sample with about 190,000 clones, approximately 78% of them seen once. Sequencing was done on a sample of PBMCs. The chain is built from TRBV29-1 and TRBJ1-2, with 10 positions matching TRBD1. The source of this sequence is a woman aged 25 to 45 in good health and CMV-seropositive. CDR3 DNA: TGCAGCGTTGATGCGACAGGGGGCTCGACTGGCTACACCTTC. Residues: CSVDATGGSTGYTF.